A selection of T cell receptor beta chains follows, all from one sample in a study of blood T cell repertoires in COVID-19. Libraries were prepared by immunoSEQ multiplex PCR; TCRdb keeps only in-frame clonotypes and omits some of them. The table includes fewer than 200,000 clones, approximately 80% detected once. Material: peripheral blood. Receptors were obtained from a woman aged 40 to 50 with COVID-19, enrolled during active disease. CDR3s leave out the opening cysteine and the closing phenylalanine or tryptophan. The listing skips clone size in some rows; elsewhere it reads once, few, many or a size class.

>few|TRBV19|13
ASSLTATSTDTQY
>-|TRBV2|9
ASSSFNVLT
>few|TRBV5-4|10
ASSAQGFGYT
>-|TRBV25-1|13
ASSEATGANEKLF
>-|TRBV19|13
ASSADLTVNQPQH
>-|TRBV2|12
ASSGEGIGDTQY
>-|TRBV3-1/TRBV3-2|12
ASSPRQGGSPLH
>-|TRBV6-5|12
ASSLAEANYGYT
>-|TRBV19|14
ASSFLAGDLSDEQF
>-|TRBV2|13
ASSQTGGSQETQY
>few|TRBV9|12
ASSRGQEEEKLF
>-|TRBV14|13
ASSYLGASSYEQY
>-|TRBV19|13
ASSITGFGNQPQH
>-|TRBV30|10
AWNTGNEKLF
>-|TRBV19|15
ASSIDLSGLSNQPQH
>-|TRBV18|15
ASSPGLAGGRGNEQF
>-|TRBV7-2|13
ASRPGLAGGVEQF
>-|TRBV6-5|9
ASTERGPQH
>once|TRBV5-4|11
ASRTILEGTQY
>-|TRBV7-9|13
ASSPAGTLYNEQF
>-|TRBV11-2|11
ASSRQPTSGYT
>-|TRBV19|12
ASSILGGSQPQH
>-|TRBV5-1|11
ASSARDTDTQY
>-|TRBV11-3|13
ASSGLAGAADTQY
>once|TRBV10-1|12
ASSDRASTDTQY
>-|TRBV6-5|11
ASSYSRDGKLF
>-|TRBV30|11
AWSFQGTYGYT
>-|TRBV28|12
ASRRDRGIDEQF
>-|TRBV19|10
ASITGTGELF
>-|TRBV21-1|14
ASSKEGTSGSYEQY
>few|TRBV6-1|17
ASSEALFSPGLGNNEQF
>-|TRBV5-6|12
ASRPGQRDTEAF
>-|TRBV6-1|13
ASSDRQGERDEQY
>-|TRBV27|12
ASSSGLALYEQY
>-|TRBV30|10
ASDRGRNIQY
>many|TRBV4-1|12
ASSDPSFAYEQY
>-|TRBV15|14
ATSRGGLLSNQPQH
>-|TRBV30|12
AWKLRQQLAEQF
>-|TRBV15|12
ATSTVLAKNIQY
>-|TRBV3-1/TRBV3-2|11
ASSHYRQETQY
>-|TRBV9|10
ASSVPGIEQF
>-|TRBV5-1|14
ASSPRGGREKETQY
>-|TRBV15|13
ATSRDWRVQETQY
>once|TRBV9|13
ASSVSVSSYNEQF
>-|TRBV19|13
ASSIQGATNEKLF
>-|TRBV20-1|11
SASRGSQETQY
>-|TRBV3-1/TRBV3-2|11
ASSQDGLNEQY
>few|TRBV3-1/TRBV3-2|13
ASSLTSGSYNEQF
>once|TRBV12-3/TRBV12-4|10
ASTKGTHEQF
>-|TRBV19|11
ASSLARTDTQY
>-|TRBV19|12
ASTGQSPPNGYT
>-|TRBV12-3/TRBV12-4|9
ASSYLETQY
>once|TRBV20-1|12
SASMSRGNQPQH
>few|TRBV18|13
ASSPKQTEHYGYT
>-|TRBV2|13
ASSGSGSNTGELF